This TCR beta chain was observed in a study of beta chain features in type 1 diabetes. The authors reverse transcribed all of the isolated RNA, so sequencing captured expressed TCRB transcripts. Assay used: immunoSEQ multiplex PCR; TCRdb lists only in-frame clones, some missing. The table shows hundreds of thousands of clones, with around 28% occurring only once. Worth noting for this clone: Its antigen is not known.

Study-wide results and caveats: Researchers report that Type 1 diabetes patients had moderately but significantly shorter TCRB CDR3s across all four CD4+ subsets. A pattern of fewer insertions and more deletions at VDJ junctions was seen in type 1 diabetes patients.

V was trimmed by 1 base and J by 7 bases, leaving 10 bases between them. The CDR3 has 14 residues. The germline V gene has CDR1 SGHVS and CDR2 FQNEAQ. The gene calls are TRBV7-8 and TRBJ1-4; the D gene is possibly TRBD1 (5 bases). The sequenced material came from naive CD4+ T cells from blood. This clonotype originated in a man aged 18-30 years in good health. CDR3 sequence (DNA): TGTGCCAGCAGCTTAGTTCCAGGGAGTGAAAAACTGTTTTTT. Residues: CASSLVPGSEKLFF.